These 9 T cell receptor beta chains were all obtained from the same sample, sequenced in a study of T cell repertoires in cytomegalovirus infection. TCRdb re-analysed the reads in MiXCR, keeping a single row per CDR3 protein. This sample has roughly 320,000 distinct CDR3 sequences; roughly a tenth occur once, and the top ten carry around 2.4%. Sequenced input: PBMCs. All receptors derive from a human donor in good health (CMV status not recorded). Some clones in this sample may be carry-over from other donors' samples.

This chain links TRBV6-2 or TRBV6-3 with TRBJ1-5, with D possibly matching TRBD1 (5 bases). The CDR3 extends over 15 amino acids. Per germline, CDR1 MNHEY and CDR2 SVGEGT. Trimming removed 4 bases from V and 6 bases from J, with 16 bases in between. The CDR3 nucleotides read TGTGCCAGCAGTTCCCGGGACGGGGGAGGTCAGCCCCAGCATTTT. This sequence encodes CASSSRDGGGQPQHF.

The chain employs TRBV19 and TRBJ2-2; D is possibly TRBD1 (5 bases). This CDR3 comprises 15 residues. Germline V CDR1 and CDR2: LNHDA, SQIVND (reference sequence). V was cut by 3 bases and J by 0 bases, with 8 bases left in between. CDR3 nucleotide sequence: TGTGCCAGTAGTATCCGACAGACGAACACCGGGGAGCTGTTTTTT. Translating it yields CASSIRQTNTGELFF.

This clonotype has at least ten counts. The chain couples TRBV28 to TRBJ1-2; D remains unclear. From germline, CDR1 is MDHEN and CDR2 SYDVKM. The CDR3 runs to 14 residues. V lost 4 bases, J lost 2 bases, and 11 bases lay in between. The CDR3 region is CASSYSTENYGYTF. As DNA, the CDR3 is TGTGCCAGCAGTTACTCAACAGAGAACTATGGCTACACCTTC.

V usage is TRBV20-1 and J usage is TRBJ2-5; 11 nucleotides match TRBD2. CDR3 length: 16 residues. Germline trimming cut 5 bases from V and 5 bases from J; bases unmatched to any gene: 13. CDR1 DFQATT and CDR2 SNEGSKA come from the germline V gene (reference sequence). CDR3 residues: CSAFVAGGPESETQYF. CDR3 in DNA: TGCAGTGCTTTCGTAGCGGGGGGGCCCGAGAGTGAGACCCAGTACTTC.

This clonotype was seen ten or more times. This chain joins TRBV20-1 and TRBJ1-4; a weak D match, TRBD1 (5 bases). This CDR3 has 12 residues. Trimming took off 7 bases at V and 10 bases at J, with 16 bases between the two ends. Germline V lookup: CDR1 DFQATT, CDR2 SNEGSKA (reference sequence). CDR3 residues: CSVEFSTGKLFF. The DNA for the CDR3 is TGCAGTGTCGAGTTCTCAACAGGAAAACTGTTTTTT.

In its sample, this clonotype was seen a few times. This chain joins TRBV2 and TRBJ2-1; the D gene is possibly TRBD1 (5 bases). CDR1 and CDR2 (germline): SNHLY, FYNNEI. The CDR3 extends over 13 amino acids. Between the trimmed V and J ends, which lost 6 bases and 5 bases, there was a span of 11 bases. Here the CDR3 reads CASSVEQDNEQFF. The CDR3 nucleotides are TGTGCCAGCAGCGTCGAACAGGACAATGAGCAGTTCTTC.

This clonotype showed up many times. The rearrangement links TRBV10-3 to TRBJ1-1, with 7 bases aligning to TRBD1. Germline V lookup: CDR1 ENHRY, CDR2 SYGVKD. The CDR3 consists of 15 residues. V lost 5 bases to trimming and J lost 5 bases; unmatched junction nucleotides: 11. CDR3 in amino acids: CAISPTETGRTEAFF. CDR3 nucleotides: TGTGCCATCAGTCCCACCGAGACAGGGCGGACTGAAGCTTTCTTT.

A few counts support this clonotype. The gene calls are TRBV9 and TRBJ2-2; D gene uncertain. Germline V gene data show CDR1 as SGDLS and CDR2 as YYNGEE. With 0 bases removed from V and 2 bases from J, the gap between germline ends came to 11 bases. The CDR3 runs 16 residues. The CDR3, as DNA: TGTGCCAGCAGCGTAGGTGTCGGGCAAAACACCGGGGAGCTGTTTTTT. It translates to CASSVGVGQNTGELFF. Full variable domain (outside the CDR3, taken from reference TRBV9 and TRBJ2-2): DSGVTQTPKHLITATGQRVTLRCSPRSGDLSVYWYQQSLDQGLQFLIQYYNGEERAKGNILERFSAQQFPDLHSELNLSSLELGDSALYFCASSVGVGQNTGELFFGEGSRLTVL.

The chain combines TRBV20-1 with TRBJ2-1; 8 bases match TRBD2. Germline trimming cut 5 bases from V and 8 bases from J; bases unmatched to any gene: 17. Germline CDR1 DFQATT, CDR2 SNEGSKA (reference sequence). The CDR3 is 16 residues long. The CDR3 sequence: CSAHFFLSRGGDEQFF. CDR3 nucleotides: TGCAGTGCTCACTTTTTTCTGTCACGGGGGGGCGATGAGCAGTTCTTC.